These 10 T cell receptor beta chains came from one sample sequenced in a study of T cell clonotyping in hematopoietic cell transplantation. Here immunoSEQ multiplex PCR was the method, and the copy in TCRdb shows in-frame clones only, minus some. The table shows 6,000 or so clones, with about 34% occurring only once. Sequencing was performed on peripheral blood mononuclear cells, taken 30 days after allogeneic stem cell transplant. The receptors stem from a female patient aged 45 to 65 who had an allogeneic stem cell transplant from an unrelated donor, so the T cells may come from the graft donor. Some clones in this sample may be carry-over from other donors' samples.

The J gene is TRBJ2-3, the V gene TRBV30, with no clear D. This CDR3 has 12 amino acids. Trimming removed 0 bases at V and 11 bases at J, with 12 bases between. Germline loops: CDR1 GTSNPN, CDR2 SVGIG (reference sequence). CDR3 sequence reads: CAWSVQELGQYF. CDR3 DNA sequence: TGTGCCTGGAGTGTACAAGAGTTGGGGCAGTATTTT.

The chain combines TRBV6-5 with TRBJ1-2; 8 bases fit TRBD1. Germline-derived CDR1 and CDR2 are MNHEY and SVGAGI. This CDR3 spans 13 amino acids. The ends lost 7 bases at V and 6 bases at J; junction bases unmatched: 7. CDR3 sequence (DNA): TGTGCCAGCACCTCCCAGGGGGCAGATGGCTACACCTTC. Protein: CASTSQGADGYTF.

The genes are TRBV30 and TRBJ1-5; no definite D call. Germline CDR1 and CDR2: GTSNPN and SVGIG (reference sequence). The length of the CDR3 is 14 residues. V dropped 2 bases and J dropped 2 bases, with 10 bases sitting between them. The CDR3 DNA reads TGTGCCTGGAGTCGAAGGAGTGGCAATCAGCCCCAGCATTTT. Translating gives CAWSRRSGNQPQHF. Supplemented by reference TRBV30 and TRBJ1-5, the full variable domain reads SQTIHQWPATLVQPVGSPLSLECTVEGTSNPNLYWYRQAAGRGLQLLFYSVGIGQISSEVPQNLSASRPQDRQFILSSKKLLLSDSGFYLCAWSRRSGNQPQHFGDGTRLSIL.

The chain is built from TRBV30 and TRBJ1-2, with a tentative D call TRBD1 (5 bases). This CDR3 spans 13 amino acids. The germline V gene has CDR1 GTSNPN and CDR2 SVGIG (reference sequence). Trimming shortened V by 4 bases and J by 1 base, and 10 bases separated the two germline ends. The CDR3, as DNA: TGTGCCTGGAACGCAGGGAGTAACTATGGCTACACCTTC. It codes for CAWNAGSNYGYTF.

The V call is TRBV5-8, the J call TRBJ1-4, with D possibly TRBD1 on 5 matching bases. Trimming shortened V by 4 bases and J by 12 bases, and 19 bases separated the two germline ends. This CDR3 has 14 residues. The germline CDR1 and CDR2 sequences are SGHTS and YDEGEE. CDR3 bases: TGTGCCAGCAGCCTTAACCGGGGGGTCGGTGAACTGTTTTTT. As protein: CASSLNRGVGELFF.

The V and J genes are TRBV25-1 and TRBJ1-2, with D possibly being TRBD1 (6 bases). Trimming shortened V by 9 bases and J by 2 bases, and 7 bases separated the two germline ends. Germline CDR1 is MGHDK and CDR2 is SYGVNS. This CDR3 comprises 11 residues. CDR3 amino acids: CASGQNYGYTF. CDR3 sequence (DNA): TGTGCCAGTGGACAGAACTATGGCTACACCTTC.

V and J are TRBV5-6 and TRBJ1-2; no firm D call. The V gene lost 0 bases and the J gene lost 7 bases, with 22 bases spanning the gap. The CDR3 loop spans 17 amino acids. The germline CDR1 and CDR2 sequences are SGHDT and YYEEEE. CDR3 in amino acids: CASSLVNERYSSLGYTF. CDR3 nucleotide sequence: TGTGCCAGCAGCTTGGTTAACGAGCGTTATTCCTCCCTTGGCTACACCTTC.

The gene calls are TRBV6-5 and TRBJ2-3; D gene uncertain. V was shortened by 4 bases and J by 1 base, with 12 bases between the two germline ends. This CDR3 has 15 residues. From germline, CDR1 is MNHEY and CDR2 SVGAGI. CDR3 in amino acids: CASSSLSFGTDTQYF. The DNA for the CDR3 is TGTGCCAGCAGTTCCCTTTCTTTTGGCACAGATACGCAGTATTTT.

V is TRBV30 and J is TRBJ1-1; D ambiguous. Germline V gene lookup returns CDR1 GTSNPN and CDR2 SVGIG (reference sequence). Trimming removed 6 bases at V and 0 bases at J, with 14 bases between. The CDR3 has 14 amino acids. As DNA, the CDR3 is TGTGCCTGCCCTTCCACGACGGTGAACACTGAAGCTTTCTTT. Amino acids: CACPSTTVNTEAFF.

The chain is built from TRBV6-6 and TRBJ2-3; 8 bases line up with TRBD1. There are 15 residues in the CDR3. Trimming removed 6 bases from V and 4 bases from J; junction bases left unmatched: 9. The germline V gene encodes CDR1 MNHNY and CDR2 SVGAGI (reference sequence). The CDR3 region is CASRETGEIADTQYF. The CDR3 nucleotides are TGTGCCAGCAGGGAGACAGGGGAGATCGCAGATACGCAGTATTTT.